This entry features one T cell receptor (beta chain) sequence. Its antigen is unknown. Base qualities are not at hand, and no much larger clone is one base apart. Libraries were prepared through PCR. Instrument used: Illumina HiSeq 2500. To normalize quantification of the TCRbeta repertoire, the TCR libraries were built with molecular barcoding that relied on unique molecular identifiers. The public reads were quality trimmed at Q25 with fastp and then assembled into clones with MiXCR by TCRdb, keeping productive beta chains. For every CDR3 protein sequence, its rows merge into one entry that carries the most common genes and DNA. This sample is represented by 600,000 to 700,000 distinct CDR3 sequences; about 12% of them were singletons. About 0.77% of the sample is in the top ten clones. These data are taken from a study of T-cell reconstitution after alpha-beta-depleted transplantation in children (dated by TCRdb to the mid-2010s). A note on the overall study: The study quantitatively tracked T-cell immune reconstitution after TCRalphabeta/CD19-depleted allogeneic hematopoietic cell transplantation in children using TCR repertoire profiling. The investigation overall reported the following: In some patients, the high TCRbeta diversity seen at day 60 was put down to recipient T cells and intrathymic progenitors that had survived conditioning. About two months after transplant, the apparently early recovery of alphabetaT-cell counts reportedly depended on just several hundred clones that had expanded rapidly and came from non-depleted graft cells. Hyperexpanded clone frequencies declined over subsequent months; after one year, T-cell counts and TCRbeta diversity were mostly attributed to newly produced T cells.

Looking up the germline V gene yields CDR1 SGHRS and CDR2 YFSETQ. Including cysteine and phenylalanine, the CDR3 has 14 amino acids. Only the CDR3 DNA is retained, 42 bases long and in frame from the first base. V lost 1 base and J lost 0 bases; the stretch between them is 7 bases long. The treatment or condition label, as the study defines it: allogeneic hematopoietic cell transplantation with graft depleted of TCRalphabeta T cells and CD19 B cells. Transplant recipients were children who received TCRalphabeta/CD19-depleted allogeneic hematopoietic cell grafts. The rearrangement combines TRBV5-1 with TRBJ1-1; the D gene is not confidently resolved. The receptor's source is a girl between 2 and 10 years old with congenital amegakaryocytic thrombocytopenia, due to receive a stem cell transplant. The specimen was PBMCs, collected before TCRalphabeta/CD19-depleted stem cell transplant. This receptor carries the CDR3 CASSLRAMNTEAFF. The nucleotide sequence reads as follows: TGCGCCAGCAGCTTGAGAGCAATGAACACTGAAGCTTTCTTT.